This is a list of T cell receptor beta chains from one sample in a study of blood T cell repertoires in COVID-19. Method: immunoSEQ multiplex PCR; TCRdb's copy keeps in-frame clones and lacks some. The data show some 140,000 clones, 75% to 80% seen once. Sequences were obtained from peripheral blood. These receptors were taken from a man older than 75 with acute or convalescent COVID-19. Each CDR3 is given with its conserved first and last residue. A D gene is named only where the DNA matches it firmly. Clone size is not always given. Where it is, it says once, few, many or a class for expanded clones.

J: TRBJ2-1; D: TRBD2; V: TRBV7-2; length: 16; size: .; DNA: TGTGCCAGCAGCTTAGACGGGACCCCCGGGCGGGGGTTGCAGTTCTTC; CDR3: CASSLDGTPGRGLQFF
J: TRBJ2-3; D: .; V: TRBV13; length: 17; size: once; DNA: TGTGCCAGCAGCCCCTGGCGGGACAGTGAGATGACAGATACGCAGTATTTT; CDR3: CASSPWRDSEMTDTQYF
J: TRBJ2-2; D: .; V: TRBV11-2; length: 15; size: .; DNA: TGTGCCAGCAGCTTAGACGGGGGAGGCACCGGGGAGCTGTTTTTT; CDR3: CASSLDGGGTGELFF
J: TRBJ1-6; D: .; V: TRBV5-1; length: 15; size: few; DNA: TGCGCCAGCCGAGCCCTGGGGGGGATTGATTCACCCCTCCACTTT; CDR3: CASRALGGIDSPLHF
J: TRBJ2-1; D: .; V: TRBV30; length: 15; size: .; DNA: TGTGCCTGGAGTGGCAGCCAGGGCTCCTACAATGAGCAGTTCTTC; CDR3: CAWSGSQGSYNEQFF
J: TRBJ1-6; D: .; V: TRBV5-5; length: 14; size: .; DNA: TGTGCCAGCAGCTTGAGGGGGTCCGGTTCACCCCTCCACTTT; CDR3: CASSLRGSGSPLHF
J: TRBJ2-3; D: .; V: TRBV6-1; length: 13; size: .; DNA: TGTGCCAGCAGTGACAGGGGCGCAGATACGCAGTATTTT; CDR3: CASSDRGADTQYF
J: TRBJ1-3; D: TRBD1; V: TRBV5-6; length: 13; size: .; DNA: TGTGCCAGCGAGGGGGCGAGAGGAAACACCATATATTTT; CDR3: CASEGARGNTIYF
J: TRBJ2-1; D: TRBD2; V: TRBV7-6; length: 16; size: .; DNA: TGTGCCAGCAGCGTCGAAGGAAGCGGGGCTCGCAATGAGCAGTTCTTC; CDR3: CASSVEGSGARNEQFF
J: TRBJ1-2; D: .; V: TRBV5-6; length: 14; size: once; DNA: TGTGCCAGCAGCTTGGGGGGGAGGAACTATGGCTACACCTTC; CDR3: CASSLGGRNYGYTF
J: TRBJ2-7; D: .; V: TRBV12-5; length: 11; size: few; DNA: TGTGCTAGTGGTTTGGTTAACGAGCAGTACTTC; CDR3: CASGLVNEQYF
J: TRBJ1-5; D: TRBD1; V: TRBV15; length: 15; size: .; DNA: TGTGCCACCAGCAGAGGCAGGGGGTTAAATCAGCCCCAGCATTTT; CDR3: CATSRGRGLNQPQHF
J: TRBJ1-1; D: TRBD1; V: TRBV6-1; length: 15; size: .; DNA: TGTGCCAGCAGTGAGGGACAGGGGGCCGTCACTGAAGCTTTCTTT; CDR3: CASSEGQGAVTEAFF
J: TRBJ1-1; D: TRBD1; V: TRBV20-1; length: 14; size: once; DNA: TGCAGTGCTAGTGACAGGGTGACGAACACTGAAGCTTTCTTT; CDR3: CSASDRVTNTEAFF
J: TRBJ1-4; D: .; V: TRBV2; length: 15; size: .; DNA: TGTGCCAGCAGTACCCCCCAGGGCTTGAATGAAAAACTGTTTTTT; CDR3: CASSTPQGLNEKLFF
J: TRBJ2-7; D: TRBD1; V: TRBV5-6; length: 16; size: .; DNA: TGTGCCAGCAGTCGGACAGGGAGTGGGTTGGGCTACGAGCAGTACTTC; CDR3: CASSRTGSGLGYEQYF
J: TRBJ2-2; D: TRBD1; V: TRBV6-4; length: 18; size: .; DNA: TGTGCCAGCAGTGACTCACTCCGAGACAGGGGTAACACCGGGGAGCTGTTTTTT; CDR3: CASSDSLRDRGNTGELFF
J: TRBJ2-1; D: .; V: TRBV10-3; length: 11; size: .; DNA: TGTGCCATCAGTGGAGTTGGTGAGCAGTTCTTC; CDR3: CAISGVGEQFF
J: TRBJ2-7; D: TRBD1; V: TRBV10-3; length: 15; size: .; DNA: TGTGCCATCAGCCTACAGGGACAGGGAAACAACGAGCAGTACTTC; CDR3: CAISLQGQGNNEQYF
J: TRBJ1-1; D: .; V: TRBV5-4; length: 16; size: once; DNA: TGTGCCAGCAGCTTGGCCCCGCGGGCTAGGAACACTGAAGCTTTCTTT; CDR3: CASSLAPRARNTEAFF
J: TRBJ1-1; D: .; V: TRBV11-1; length: 14; size: .; DNA: TGTGCCAGCAGCTTAGAGACAGGCGACACTGAAGCTTTCTTT; CDR3: CASSLETGDTEAFF
J: TRBJ2-3; D: .; V: TRBV5-1; length: 15; size: .; DNA: TGCGCCAGCAGCTTTGCAGGCGTAAGCACAGATACGCAGTATTTT; CDR3: CASSFAGVSTDTQYF
J: TRBJ1-1; D: .; V: TRBV30; length: 13; size: .; DNA: TGTGCCTGGAAATCACCCGGGAACACTGAAGCTTTCTTT; CDR3: CAWKSPGNTEAFF
J: TRBJ1-1; D: .; V: TRBV6-2/TRBV6-3; length: 13; size: .; DNA: TGTGCCAGCAGTTATGAGAGCTGGCAGGGAGCTTTCTTT; CDR3: CASSYESWQGAFF
J: TRBJ1-2; D: TRBD1; V: TRBV7-2; length: 15; size: .; DNA: TGTGCCAGCAGCCCCGGACAGGGGACGTCGTATGGCTACACCTTC; CDR3: CASSPGQGTSYGYTF
J: TRBJ2-7; D: .; V: TRBV30; length: 12; size: .; DNA: TGTGCCTGGAGTGTAAACAGCTACGAGCAGTACTTC; CDR3: CAWSVNSYEQYF
J: TRBJ1-2; D: .; V: TRBV3-1/TRBV3-2; length: 13; size: .; DNA: TGTGCCAGCAGCCAAGTGCAGGGTAGGGGCTACACCTTC; CDR3: CASSQVQGRGYTF
J: TRBJ1-1; D: .; V: TRBV28; length: 13; size: .; DNA: TGTGCCAGCAGCTACCCCCTTGGCACTGAAGCTTTCTTT; CDR3: CASSYPLGTEAFF
J: TRBJ2-3; D: .; V: TRBV30; length: 11; size: .; DNA: TGTGCCTGGAGTGCGGTAGATACGCAGTATTTT; CDR3: CAWSAVDTQYF
J: TRBJ2-3; D: TRBD1; V: TRBV18; length: 16; size: .; DNA: TGTGCCAGCCTCGGGACAGCCACCTTTAGCACAGATACGCAGTATTTT; CDR3: CASLGTATFSTDTQYF
J: TRBJ1-5; D: TRBD1; V: TRBV7-2; length: 17; size: .; DNA: TGTGCCAGCAGCGGGCGGACAGGGACGGGGAGCAATCAGCCCCAGCATTTT; CDR3: CASSGRTGTGSNQPQHF
J: TRBJ1-5; D: .; V: TRBV28; length: 14; size: .; DNA: TGTGCCAGCAGTCCGAGGACAAACAATCAGCCCCAGCATTTT; CDR3: CASSPRTNNQPQHF
J: TRBJ1-6; D: .; V: TRBV6-5; length: 14; size: .; DNA: TGTGCCAGCAGATTTACAGGGTGGAATTCACCCCTCCACTTT; CDR3: CASRFTGWNSPLHF
J: TRBJ2-7; D: TRBD1; V: TRBV7-9; length: 12; size: .; DNA: TGTGCCAGCAGCCCCCAGGGGGACGAGCAGTACTTC; CDR3: CASSPQGDEQYF
J: TRBJ2-7; D: TRBD1; V: TRBV15; length: 16; size: .; DNA: TGTGCCACCAGCTCCTACGGACAGGACAATTACTACGAGCAGTACTTC; CDR3: CATSSYGQDNYYEQYF
J: TRBJ1-5; D: .; V: TRBV9; length: 14; size: .; DNA: TGTGCCAGCAGCGTAGGTCTCGGGAATCAGCCCCAGCATTTT; CDR3: CASSVGLGNQPQHF
J: TRBJ2-7; D: TRBD2; V: TRBV5-1; length: 14; size: .; DNA: TGCGCCAGCAGCCCGGGGACTAGTACCCACGAGCAGTACTTC; CDR3: CASSPGTSTHEQYF
J: TRBJ2-7; D: .; V: TRBV6-5; length: 11; size: .; DNA: TGTGCCAGCAGCGTTCCGGGACACACGTACTTC; CDR3: CASSVPGHTYF
J: TRBJ2-1; D: .; V: TRBV19; length: 12; size: .; DNA: TGTGCCACCCTGACATCCTACAATGAGCAGTTCTTC; CDR3: CATLTSYNEQFF
J: TRBJ1-1; D: .; V: TRBV30; length: 13; size: .; DNA: TGTGCCTGGAAGGTGGGCAGGGACACTGAAGCTTTCTTT; CDR3: CAWKVGRDTEAFF
J: TRBJ2-2; D: .; V: TRBV7-6; length: 14; size: few; DNA: TGTGCCAGCAGCTTAAACCCCGGAGGCGGGGAGCTGTTTTTT; CDR3: CASSLNPGGGELFF
J: TRBJ1-2; D: .; V: TRBV6-1; length: 14; size: .; DNA: TGTGCCAGCAGTGAAGACCCCGGCGGAAATGGCTACACCTTC; CDR3: CASSEDPGGNGYTF
J: TRBJ2-6; D: .; V: TRBV2; length: 15; size: .; DNA: TGTGCCAGCTCCCAGGCGGGGACGGGGGCCAACGTCCTGACTTTC; CDR3: CASSQAGTGANVLTF
J: TRBJ2-5; D: TRBD1; V: TRBV5-1; length: 16; size: few; DNA: TGCGCCAGCAGCTTGTCCGGGACAGGGGGCTTTGAGACCCAGTACTTC; CDR3: CASSLSGTGGFETQYF
J: TRBJ1-4; D: .; V: TRBV19; length: 14; size: .; DNA: TGTGCCAGTAGTAGAGACAGGTACAATGAAAAACTGTTTTTT; CDR3: CASSRDRYNEKLFF
J: TRBJ1-2; D: TRBD1; V: TRBV28; length: 15; size: .; DNA: TGTGCCAGCAGTTTCGGGACAGGGGTCGTGCGAGGCTACACCTTC; CDR3: CASSFGTGVVRGYTF
J: TRBJ1-1; D: .; V: TRBV5-1; length: 12; size: .; DNA: TGCGCCAGCAGCTCTCAGGCCACTGAAGCTTTCTTT; CDR3: CASSSQATEAFF
J: TRBJ2-1; D: .; V: TRBV27; length: 15; size: once; DNA: TGTGCCAGCCAAGACGACCCCCCTACCCAGGGTGAGCAGTTCTTC; CDR3: CASQDDPPTQGEQFF
J: TRBJ2-3; D: .; V: TRBV10-1; length: 13; size: .; DNA: TGCGCCAGCAGTGAGTCTCTAGGTGGCACGCAGTATTTT; CDR3: CASSESLGGTQYF
J: TRBJ1-6; D: TRBD1; V: TRBV5-6; length: 15; size: few; DNA: TGTGCCAGTACCCAGGGGGTATCGTATAATTCACCCCTCCACTTT; CDR3: CASTQGVSYNSPLHF
J: TRBJ1-5; D: TRBD1; V: TRBV6-5; length: 15; size: .; DNA: TGTGCCAGCAGTCGTGGACAGGGGGTTCAACAGCCCCAGCATTTT; CDR3: CASSRGQGVQQPQHF
J: TRBJ2-5; D: .; V: TRBV5-4; length: 12; size: .; DNA: TGTGCCAGCAGCCCCGGGATAGAGACCCAGTACTTC; CDR3: CASSPGIETQYF
J: TRBJ2-5; D: TRBD1; V: TRBV7-2; length: 14; size: .; DNA: TGTGCCAGCAGCCCTTACAGGGGGCGAGAGACCCAGTACTTC; CDR3: CASSPYRGRETQYF
J: TRBJ2-3; D: TRBD2; V: TRBV7-3; length: 15; size: .; DNA: TGTGCCAGCAGCCCTCTAGCGGGGGGCACAGATACGCAGTATTTT; CDR3: CASSPLAGGTDTQYF
J: TRBJ1-5; D: TRBD1; V: TRBV18; length: 15; size: .; DNA: TGTGCCAGCTCAGCACAGGGGGGGGGCAATCAGCCCCAGCATTTT; CDR3: CASSAQGGGNQPQHF
J: TRBJ1-2; D: TRBD1; V: TRBV2; length: 13; size: .; DNA: TGTGCCAGCAGTGCGGGACAGGGAGTTGGCTACACCTTC; CDR3: CASSAGQGVGYTF
J: TRBJ1-6; D: .; V: TRBV21-1; length: 21; size: .; DNA: TGTGCCAGCAGCAAAGGGGTGAGACAGGGGGCAGAGGTGATGAGTAATTCACCCCTCCACTTT; CDR3: CASSKGVRQGAEVMSNSPLHF
J: TRBJ2-2; D: .; V: TRBV19; length: 14; size: .; DNA: TGTGCCAGCGCGTTAGGGGCGAACACCGGGGAGCTGTTTTTT; CDR3: CASALGANTGELFF
J: TRBJ2-5; D: TRBD2; V: TRBV2; length: 15; size: once; DNA: TGTGCCAGCAGTGTAGGACTAGCGGGGGTAGAGACCCAGTACTTC; CDR3: CASSVGLAGVETQYF
J: TRBJ1-6; D: TRBD1; V: TRBV5-4; length: 16; size: .; DNA: TGTGCCAGCAGCAGGGGACAGGACCATGGGGTTTCACCCCTCCACTTT; CDR3: CASSRGQDHGVSPLHF